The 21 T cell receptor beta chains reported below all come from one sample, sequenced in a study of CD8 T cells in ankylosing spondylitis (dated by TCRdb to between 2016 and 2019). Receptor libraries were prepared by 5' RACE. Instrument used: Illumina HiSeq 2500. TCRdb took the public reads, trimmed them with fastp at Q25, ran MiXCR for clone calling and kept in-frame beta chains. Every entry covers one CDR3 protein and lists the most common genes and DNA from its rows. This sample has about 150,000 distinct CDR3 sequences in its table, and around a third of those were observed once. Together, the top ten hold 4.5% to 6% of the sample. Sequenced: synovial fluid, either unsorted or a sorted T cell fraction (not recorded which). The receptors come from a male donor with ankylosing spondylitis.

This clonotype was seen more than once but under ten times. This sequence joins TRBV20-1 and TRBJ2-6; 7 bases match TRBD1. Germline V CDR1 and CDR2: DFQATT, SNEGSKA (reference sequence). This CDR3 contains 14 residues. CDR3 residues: CSLRQGSGANVLTF. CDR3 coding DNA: TGCAGCCTAAGACAGGGTTCCGGGGCCAACGTCCTGACTTTC.

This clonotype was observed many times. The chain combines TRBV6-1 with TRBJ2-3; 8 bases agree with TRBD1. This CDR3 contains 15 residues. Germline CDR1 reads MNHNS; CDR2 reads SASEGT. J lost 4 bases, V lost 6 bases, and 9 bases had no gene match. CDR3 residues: CASRRGRGRADTQYF. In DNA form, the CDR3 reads TGTGCCAGCAGACGAGGCAGGGGGCGCGCAGATACGCAGTATTTT.

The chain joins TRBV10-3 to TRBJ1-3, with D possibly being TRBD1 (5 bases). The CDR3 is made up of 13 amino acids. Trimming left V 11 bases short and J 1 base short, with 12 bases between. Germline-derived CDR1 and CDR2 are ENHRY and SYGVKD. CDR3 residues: CALGAESGNTIYF. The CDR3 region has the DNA TGTGCCCTAGGGGCGGAATCTGGAAACACCATATATTTT.

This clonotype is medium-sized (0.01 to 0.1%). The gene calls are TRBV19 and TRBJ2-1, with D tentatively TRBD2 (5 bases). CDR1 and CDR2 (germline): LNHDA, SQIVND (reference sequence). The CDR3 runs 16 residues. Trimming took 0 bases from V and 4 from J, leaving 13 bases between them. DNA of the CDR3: TGTGCCAGTAGTATAGAGTCCGGGATCTCATACAATGAGCAGTTCTTC. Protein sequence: CASSIESGISYNEQFF. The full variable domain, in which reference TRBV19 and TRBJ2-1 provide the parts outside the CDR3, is DGGITQSPKYLFRKEGQNVTLSCEQNLNHDAMYWYRQDPGQGLRLIYYSQIVNDFQKGDIAEGYSVSREKKESFPLTVTSAQKNPTAFYLCASSIESGISYNEQFFGPGTRLTVL.

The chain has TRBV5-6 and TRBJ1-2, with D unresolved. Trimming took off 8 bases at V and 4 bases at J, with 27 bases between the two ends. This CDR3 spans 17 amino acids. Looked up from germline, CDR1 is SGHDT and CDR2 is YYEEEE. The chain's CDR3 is CARGPVGRGSFLYGYTF. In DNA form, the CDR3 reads TGTGCCAGGGGCCCGGTGGGGAGAGGGTCATTCCTCTATGGCTACACCTTC.

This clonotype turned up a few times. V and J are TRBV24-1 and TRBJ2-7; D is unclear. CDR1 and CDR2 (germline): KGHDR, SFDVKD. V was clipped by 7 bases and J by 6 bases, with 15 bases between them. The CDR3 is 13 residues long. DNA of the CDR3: TGTGCCACCAGAGGAGACCGGTCGGGCGAGCAGTACTTC. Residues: CATRGDRSGEQYF.

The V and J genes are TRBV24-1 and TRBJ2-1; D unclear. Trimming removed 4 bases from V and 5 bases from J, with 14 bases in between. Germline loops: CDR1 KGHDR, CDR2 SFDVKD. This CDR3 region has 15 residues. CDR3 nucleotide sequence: TGTGCCACCAGTGACGCTTCCAACGAAAACAATGAGCAGTTCTTC. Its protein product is CATSDASNENNEQFF.

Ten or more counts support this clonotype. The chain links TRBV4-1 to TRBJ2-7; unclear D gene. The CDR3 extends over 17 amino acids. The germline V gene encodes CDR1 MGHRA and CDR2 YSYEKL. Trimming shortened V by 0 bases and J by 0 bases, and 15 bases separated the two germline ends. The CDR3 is CASSQDIMAGYSYEQYF. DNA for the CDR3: TGCGCCAGCAGCCAAGATATTATGGCAGGATACTCCTACGAGCAGTACTTC.

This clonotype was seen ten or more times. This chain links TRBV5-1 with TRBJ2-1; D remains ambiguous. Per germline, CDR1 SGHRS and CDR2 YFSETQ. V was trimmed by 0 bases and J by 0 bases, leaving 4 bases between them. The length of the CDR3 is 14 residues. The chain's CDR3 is CASSLDYSYNEQFF. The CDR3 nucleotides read TGCGCCAGCAGCTTGGACTACTCCTACAATGAGCAGTTCTTC.

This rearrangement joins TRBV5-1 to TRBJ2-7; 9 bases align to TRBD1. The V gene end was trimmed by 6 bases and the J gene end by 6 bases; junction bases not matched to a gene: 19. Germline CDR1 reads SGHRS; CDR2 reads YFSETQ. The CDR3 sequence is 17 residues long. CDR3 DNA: TGCGCCAGCACCCCAACCGGCAGACAGGGGGTTTTTGCCGAGCAGTACTTC. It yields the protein CASTPTGRQGVFAEQYF.

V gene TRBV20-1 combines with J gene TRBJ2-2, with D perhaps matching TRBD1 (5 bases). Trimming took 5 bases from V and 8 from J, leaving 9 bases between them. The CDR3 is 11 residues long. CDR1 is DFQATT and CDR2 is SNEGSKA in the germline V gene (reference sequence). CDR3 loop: CSAGKGGELFF. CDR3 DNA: TGCAGTGCTGGGAAGGGGGGGGAGCTGTTTTTT.

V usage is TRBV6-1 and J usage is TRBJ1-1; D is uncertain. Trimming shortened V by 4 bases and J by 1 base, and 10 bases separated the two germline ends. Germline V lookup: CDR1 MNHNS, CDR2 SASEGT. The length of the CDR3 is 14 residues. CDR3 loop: CASSVEAGNTEAFF. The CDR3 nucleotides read TGTGCCAGCAGTGTCGAGGCAGGGAACACTGAAGCTTTCTTT.

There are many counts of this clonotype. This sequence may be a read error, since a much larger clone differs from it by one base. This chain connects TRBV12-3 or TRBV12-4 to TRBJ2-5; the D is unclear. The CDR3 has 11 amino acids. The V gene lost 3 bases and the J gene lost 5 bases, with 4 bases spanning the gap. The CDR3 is CASSFMETQYF. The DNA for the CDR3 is TGTGCCAGCAGTTTTATGGAGACCCAGTACTTC.

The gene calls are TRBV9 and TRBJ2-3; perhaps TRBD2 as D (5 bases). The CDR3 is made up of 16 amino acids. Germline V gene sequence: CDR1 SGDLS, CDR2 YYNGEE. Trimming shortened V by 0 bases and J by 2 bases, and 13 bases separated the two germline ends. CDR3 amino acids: CASSVATAGTTDTQYF. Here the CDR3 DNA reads TGTGCCAGCAGCGTAGCTACGGCGGGTACCACAGATACGCAGTATTTT.

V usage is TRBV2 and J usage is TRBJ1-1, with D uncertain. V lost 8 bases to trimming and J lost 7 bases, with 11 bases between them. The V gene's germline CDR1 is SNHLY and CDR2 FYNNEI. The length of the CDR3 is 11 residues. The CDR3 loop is CASAPKSEAFF. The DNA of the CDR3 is TGTGCCAGCGCCCCCAAAAGTGAAGCTTTCTTT.

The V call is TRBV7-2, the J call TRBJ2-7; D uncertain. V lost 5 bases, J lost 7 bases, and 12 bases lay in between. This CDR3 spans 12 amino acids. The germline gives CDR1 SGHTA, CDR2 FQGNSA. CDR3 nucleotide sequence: TGTGCCAGCAGCACGTCCCTGGGGGAGCAGTACTTC. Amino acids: CASSTSLGEQYF.

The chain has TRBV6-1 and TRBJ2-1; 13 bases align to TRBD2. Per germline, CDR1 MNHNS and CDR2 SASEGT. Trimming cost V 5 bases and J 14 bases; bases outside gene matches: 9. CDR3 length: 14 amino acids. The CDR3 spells CASSTLAGGPLEFF. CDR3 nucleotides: TGTGCCAGCAGTACACTAGCGGGGGGGCCTTTAGAGTTCTTC.

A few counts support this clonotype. The CDR3: CASSHRTSGRYEQYF. The CDR3 region has the DNA TGTGCCAGCAGCCATAGGACTAGCGGACGCTACGAGCAGTACTTC. The gene calls are TRBV7-2 and TRBJ2-7; 10 nucleotides match TRBD2. Germline loops: CDR1 SGHTA, CDR2 FQGNSA. This CDR3 spans 15 amino acids. The junction had 7 bases not matched to a gene; V was cut back by 5 bases and J by 3 bases.

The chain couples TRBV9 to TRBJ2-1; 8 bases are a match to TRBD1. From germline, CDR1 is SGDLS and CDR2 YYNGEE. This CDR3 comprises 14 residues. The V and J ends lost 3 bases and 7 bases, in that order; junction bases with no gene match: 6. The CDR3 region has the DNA TGTGCCAGCAGCGGAAGGACAGGGACGAATGAGCAGTTCTTC. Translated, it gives CASSGRTGTNEQFF.

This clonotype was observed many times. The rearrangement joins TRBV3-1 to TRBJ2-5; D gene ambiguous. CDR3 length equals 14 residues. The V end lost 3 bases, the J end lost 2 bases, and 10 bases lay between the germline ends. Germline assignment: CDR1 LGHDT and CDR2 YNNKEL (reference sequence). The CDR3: CASSQLPKQETQYF. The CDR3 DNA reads TGTGCCAGCAGCCAGTTGCCCAAACAAGAGACCCAGTACTTC.

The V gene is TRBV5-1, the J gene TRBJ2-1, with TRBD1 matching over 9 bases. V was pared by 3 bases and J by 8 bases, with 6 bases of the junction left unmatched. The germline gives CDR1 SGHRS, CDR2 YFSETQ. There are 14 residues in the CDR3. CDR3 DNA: TGCGCCAGCAGCTACCGACAGGGGGAGGATGAGCAGTTCTTC. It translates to CASSYRQGEDEQFF. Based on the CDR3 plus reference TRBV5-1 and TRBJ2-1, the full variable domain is KAGVTQTPRYLIKTRGQQVTLSCSPISGHRSVSWYQQTPGQGLQFLFEYFSETQRNKGNFPGRFSGRQFSNSRSEMNVSTLELGDSALYLCASSYRQGEDEQFFGPGTRLTVL.